These T cell receptor beta chains were read from a single sample in a study of T cell changes during pregnancy in multiple sclerosis. Clones were sequenced by immunoSEQ multiplex PCR, and TCRdb holds only the in-frame ones, with some missing. The table lists fewer than 50,000 clones, 90% to 95% of them singletons. Source: CD8+ T cells from peripheral blood mononuclear cells, taken in the third trimester of pregnancy. All receptors come from a female donor with multiple sclerosis, enrolled in a pregnancy study. Both conserved end residues are part of each CDR3. The D gene is left open where the match is weak. Rows give clone size only sometimes, using once, few, many, or a class for an expanded clone.

DNA: TGTGCCAGCAGCCTAGAAGGCGGGGACAATGAGCAGTTCTTC
CDR3: CASSLEGGDNEQFF
V: TRBV4-2
J: TRBJ2-1
size: .
D: .

DNA: TGTGCCAGCAGCTCAGCTTTAGGGGGAAGCAGCTCCTACGAGCAGTACTTC
CDR3: CASSSALGGSSSYEQYF
V: TRBV11-2
J: TRBJ2-7
size: .
D: .

DNA: TGTGCCAGCAGCTACTCAACCGGGACTAGTTATATCTATGAGCAGTTCTTC
CDR3: CASSYSTGTSYIYEQFF
V: TRBV7-2
J: TRBJ2-1
size: .
D: TRBD2

DNA: TGTGCCAGCAGCTTGGACGGGACAGTAAACTATGGCTACACCTTC
CDR3: CASSLDGTVNYGYTF
V: TRBV5-5
J: TRBJ1-2
size: .
D: TRBD1

DNA: TGTGCCAGCAGCTCGGACAGGCTAGAGGGGGAGATCACCGGGGAGCTGTTTTTT
CDR3: CASSSDRLEGEITGELFF
V: TRBV5-8
J: TRBJ2-2
size: .
D: TRBD1

DNA: TGTGCCAGCAGGTCTAGGCATGGCTACACCTTC
CDR3: CASRSRHGYTF
V: TRBV2
J: TRBJ1-2
size: .
D: .

DNA: TGTGCCAGCAGCCGTTATAGGGACTTCCCCTACGAGCAGTACTTC
CDR3: CASSRYRDFPYEQYF
V: TRBV7-2
J: TRBJ2-7
size: .
D: .

DNA: TGCGCCAGCAGCTCGACACCGAACTATGGCTACACCTTC
CDR3: CASSSTPNYGYTF
V: TRBV5-1
J: TRBJ1-2
size: .
D: .

DNA: TGTGCCAGCCGCTCTATGGTTCTCGAAGCTTTCTTT
CDR3: CASRSMVLEAFF
V: TRBV7-9
J: TRBJ1-1
size: .
D: .

DNA: TGTGCCAGCAGTTTAGGCGGGGGGCCCGGGGAGCTGTTTTTT
CDR3: CASSLGGGPGELFF
V: TRBV28
J: TRBJ2-2
size: .
D: TRBD2

DNA: TGCGCCAGCAGCCAAGATAGGGGACTAGCGGACAATGAGCAGTTCTTC
CDR3: CASSQDRGLADNEQFF
V: TRBV4-1
J: TRBJ2-1
size: .
D: TRBD2

DNA: TGTGCCTCCCGAGGCGGGTACGAGCAGTACTTC
CDR3: CASRGGYEQYF
V: TRBV27
J: TRBJ2-7
size: .
D: .

DNA: TGTGCCAGCAGCTCGACGACAGGGTTCGACACTGAAGCTTTCTTT
CDR3: CASSSTTGFDTEAFF
V: TRBV7-9
J: TRBJ1-1
size: .
D: TRBD1

DNA: TGTGCCAGCAGCGCGGGGACAGTGAACACTGAAGCTTTCTTT
CDR3: CASSAGTVNTEAFF
V: TRBV9
J: TRBJ1-1
size: .
D: TRBD1

DNA: TGTGCCAGCAGTTCCCCAGCGGGGGAAAGCACAGATACGCAGTATTTT
CDR3: CASSSPAGESTDTQYF
V: TRBV28
J: TRBJ2-3
size: .
D: TRBD2

DNA: TGTGCCAGCAGTTTACCGGGTGGGGCCAACGTCCTGACTTTC
CDR3: CASSLPGGANVLTF
V: TRBV28
J: TRBJ2-6
size: .
D: .

DNA: TGTGCCAGCAGTTTATCGGGTAGGGGCCTCTCCTACGAGCAGTACTTC
CDR3: CASSLSGRGLSYEQYF
V: TRBV27
J: TRBJ2-7
size: .
D: .

DNA: TGTGCCAGCAGTTCAGGGATCTACGAGCAGTACTTC
CDR3: CASSSGIYEQYF
V: TRBV6-5
J: TRBJ2-7
size: .
D: .

DNA: TGTGCCAGCAGTCAGACTGGGACTGCAGAGACCCAGTACTTC
CDR3: CASSQTGTAETQYF
V: TRBV27
J: TRBJ2-5
size: .
D: .

DNA: TGTGCCAGCAGCTTTGGGACAGACTTATACGAGCAGTACTTC
CDR3: CASSFGTDLYEQYF
V: TRBV7-9
J: TRBJ2-7
size: .
D: TRBD1

DNA: TGTGCCAGTAGTAATTTAGCTTCTGACCCCGAGCAGTACTTC
CDR3: CASSNLASDPEQYF
V: TRBV19
J: TRBJ2-7
size: .
D: .

DNA: TGTGCCAGCAGCGGGGACAGTTTCGGCTATGGCTACACCTTC
CDR3: CASSGDSFGYGYTF
V: TRBV2
J: TRBJ1-2
size: once
D: TRBD1

DNA: TGTGCCAGCAGCTTATCACTTAATGAAAAACTGTTTTTT
CDR3: CASSLSLNEKLFF
V: TRBV7-8
J: TRBJ1-4
size: few
D: .

DNA: TGTGCCAGTAGTCTACAGGGGGCAGGCACTGAAGCTTTCTTT
CDR3: CASSLQGAGTEAFF
V: TRBV19
J: TRBJ1-1
size: once
D: TRBD1

DNA: TGTGCCAGCAGCCCGGGACAGGGTTTGAACACTGAAGCTTTCTTT
CDR3: CASSPGQGLNTEAFF
V: TRBV7-9
J: TRBJ1-1
size: .
D: TRBD1

DNA: TGTGCCAGCAGCCCGGGACAGGGACTAGCGGGAGGACTGAGCACAGATACGCAGTATTTT
CDR3: CASSPGQGLAGGLSTDTQYF
V: TRBV9
J: TRBJ2-3
size: .
D: TRBD2

DNA: TGCGCCAGCAGCCAAGTGGGGAGGGGAGGGCGCTATGGCTACACCTTC
CDR3: CASSQVGRGGRYGYTF
V: TRBV4-1
J: TRBJ1-2
size: .
D: .

DNA: TGTGCCAGCTCACCAACCGACAGGACAGGAGAGCAGTACTTC
CDR3: CASSPTDRTGEQYF
V: TRBV18
J: TRBJ2-7
size: .
D: TRBD1

DNA: TGTGCCAGCAGCTTAGAGGCTAGCGGGAGCTACGAGCAGTACTTC
CDR3: CASSLEASGSYEQYF
V: TRBV7-8
J: TRBJ2-7
size: .
D: TRBD2

DNA: TGCAGCGGCGGCCGCGTCGGTGGGGAGCTGTTTTTT
CDR3: CSGGRVGGELFF
V: TRBV29-1
J: TRBJ2-2
size: few
D: .

DNA: TGTGCCAGCAGTTACTCACCGGTCCCCCGGGAGGAGCAGTACTTC
CDR3: CASSYSPVPREEQYF
V: TRBV6-5
J: TRBJ2-7
size: .
D: .

DNA: TGCGCCAGCAGCTTGGTCCTAGGGCAGCCCGAAAGGGGGAACACTGAAGCTTTCTTT
CDR3: CASSLVLGQPERGNTEAFF
V: TRBV5-1
J: TRBJ1-1
size: .
D: .

DNA: TGTGCCAGCAGTGGATACGACTCAACGGCCCCAGATACGCAGTATTTT
CDR3: CASSGYDSTAPDTQYF
V: TRBV6-6
J: TRBJ2-3
size: .
D: .

DNA: TGTGCCAGCAGCGATAGCGGGCCCCATGGTACGCAGTATTTT
CDR3: CASSDSGPHGTQYF
V: TRBV27
J: TRBJ2-3
size: .
D: TRBD2

DNA: TGTGCCAGTAGTATGGGGCTTAACAATGAGCAGTTCTTC
CDR3: CASSMGLNNEQFF
V: TRBV19
J: TRBJ2-1
size: .
D: .

DNA: TGTGCCAGCAGTTCCTATACAGGGGTCGGTTACGAGCAGTACTTC
CDR3: CASSSYTGVGYEQYF
V: TRBV27
J: TRBJ2-7
size: .
D: TRBD1

DNA: TGTGCCAGCAGTTTATCGTCTAGCTCCTACAATGAGCAGTTCTTC
CDR3: CASSLSSSSYNEQFF
V: TRBV27
J: TRBJ2-1
size: .
D: .

DNA: TGTGCCAGCAGCTCGTTTGGTAGGGGATACAGGGACACTGAAGCTTTCTTT
CDR3: CASSSFGRGYRDTEAFF
V: TRBV5-6
J: TRBJ1-1
size: .
D: .

DNA: TGTGCCAGCAGCTCGGGAGGGCGGGAGCTTTACAATGAGCAGTTCTTC
CDR3: CASSSGGRELYNEQFF
V: TRBV7-9
J: TRBJ2-1
size: .
D: TRBD2

DNA: TGTGCCAGCAGCCCACGGGAGGACCTTGGGGATGAGCAGTTCTTC
CDR3: CASSPREDLGDEQFF
V: TRBV4-2
J: TRBJ2-1
size: once
D: TRBD2

DNA: TGTGCCAGCAGCGACTCGACAGGGTTAGAAGAGCAGTACTTC
CDR3: CASSDSTGLEEQYF
V: TRBV7-6
J: TRBJ2-7
size: .
D: TRBD1

DNA: TGTGCCAGCACCACTAGAGGGGGGACAGTAGAGCAGTACTTC
CDR3: CASTTRGGTVEQYF
V: TRBV27
J: TRBJ2-7
size: .
D: .

DNA: TGTGCCAGCAGCTCAATCCGGGAGAAGTATGAAAAACTGTTTTTT
CDR3: CASSSIREKYEKLFF
V: TRBV7-2
J: TRBJ1-4
size: .
D: .

DNA: TGTGCCAGTAGTTCGGAAGCGGGAATGGCCTACAATGAGCAGTTCTTC
CDR3: CASSSEAGMAYNEQFF
V: TRBV19
J: TRBJ2-1
size: .
D: TRBD2

DNA: TGTGCCAGCAGCTTAACTAGGGAGCTGTTTTTT
CDR3: CASSLTRELFF
V: TRBV7-6
J: TRBJ2-2
size: .
D: .

DNA: TGTGCCAGCAGTGAAGGGACTAGCGGGATCTACGAGCAGTACTTC
CDR3: CASSEGTSGIYEQYF
V: TRBV2
J: TRBJ2-7
size: .
D: TRBD2

DNA: TGCGCCAGCAGCCAAATCCTCGGCTCTGGAAACACCATATATTTT
CDR3: CASSQILGSGNTIYF
V: TRBV4-1
J: TRBJ1-3
size: .
D: .

DNA: TGTGCCAGCAGCTTGACCGGACAGCTGGCTTCCGAGCCCCAGCATTTT
CDR3: CASSLTGQLASEPQHF
V: TRBV5-6
J: TRBJ1-5
size: .
D: .

DNA: TGTGCCAGCAGCCGAGGGAGTGAAGCTTTCTTT
CDR3: CASSRGSEAFF
V: TRBV5-6
J: TRBJ1-1
size: .
D: .

DNA: TGTGCCAGCAGTGCCGGGACAGATACGCAGTATTTT
CDR3: CASSAGTDTQYF
V: TRBV2
J: TRBJ2-3
size: .
D: .

DNA: TGTGCCAGCAGCCCTGAAAGGCGGGGTTTCGGGAAAGGCACAGATACGCAGTATTTT
CDR3: CASSPERRGFGKGTDTQYF
V: TRBV7-8
J: TRBJ2-3
size: .
D: .